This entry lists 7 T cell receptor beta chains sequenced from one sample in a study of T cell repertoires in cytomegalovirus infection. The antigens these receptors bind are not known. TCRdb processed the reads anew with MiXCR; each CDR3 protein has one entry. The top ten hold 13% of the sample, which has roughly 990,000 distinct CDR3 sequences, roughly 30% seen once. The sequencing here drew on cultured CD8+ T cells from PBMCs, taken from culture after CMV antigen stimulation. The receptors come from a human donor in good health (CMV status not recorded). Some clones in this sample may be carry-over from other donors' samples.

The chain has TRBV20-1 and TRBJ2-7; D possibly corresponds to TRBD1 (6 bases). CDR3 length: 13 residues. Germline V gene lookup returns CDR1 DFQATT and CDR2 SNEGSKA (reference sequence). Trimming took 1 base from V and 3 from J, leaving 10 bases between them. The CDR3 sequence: CSARVKDSYEQYV. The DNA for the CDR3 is TGCAGTGCTAGAGTAAAGGACAGCTACGAGCAGTACGTC.

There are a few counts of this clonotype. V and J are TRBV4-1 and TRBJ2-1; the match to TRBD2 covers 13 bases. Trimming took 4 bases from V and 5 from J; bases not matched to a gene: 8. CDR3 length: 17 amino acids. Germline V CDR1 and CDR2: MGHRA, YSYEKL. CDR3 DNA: TGCGCCAGCAGCCTGCGACTAGCGGGGGGTTTAAACAATGAGCAGTTCTTC. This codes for CASSLRLAGGLNNEQFF.

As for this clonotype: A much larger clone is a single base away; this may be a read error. The CDR3 spells CASSPGTSGGYDTGELFF. Written as DNA, the CDR3 is TGCGCCAGCAGCCCCGGGACTAGCGGGGGATATGACACCGGGGAGCTGTTTTTT. The J gene is TRBJ2-2, the V gene TRBV4-1; 14 bases line up with TRBD2. The V and J ends lost 4 bases and 3 bases, in that order; junction bases with no gene match: 7. This CDR3 is 18 amino acids long. Germline values: CDR1 MGHRA, CDR2 YSYEKL.

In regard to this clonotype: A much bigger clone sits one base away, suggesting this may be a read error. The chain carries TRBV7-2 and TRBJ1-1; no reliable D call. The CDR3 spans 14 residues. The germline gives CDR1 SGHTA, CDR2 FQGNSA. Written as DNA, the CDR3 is TGTGCCAGCAGCCCCCCCGGCAGGAACGCTGAAGCTTTCTTT. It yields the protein CASSPPGRNAEAFF.

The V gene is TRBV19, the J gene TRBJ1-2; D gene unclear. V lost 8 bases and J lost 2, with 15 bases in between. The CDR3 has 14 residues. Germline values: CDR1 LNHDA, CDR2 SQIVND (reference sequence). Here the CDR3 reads CASYDRGENYGYTF. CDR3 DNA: TGTGCCAGTTACGATCGGGGAGAGAACTATGGCTACACCTTC.

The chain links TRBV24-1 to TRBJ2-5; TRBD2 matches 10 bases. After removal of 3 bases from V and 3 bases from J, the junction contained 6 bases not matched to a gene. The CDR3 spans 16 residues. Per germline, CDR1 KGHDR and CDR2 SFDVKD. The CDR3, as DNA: TGTGCCACCAGTGATCTTACTAGCGGGGAAAAAGAGACCCAGTACTTC. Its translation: CATSDLTSGEKETQYF.

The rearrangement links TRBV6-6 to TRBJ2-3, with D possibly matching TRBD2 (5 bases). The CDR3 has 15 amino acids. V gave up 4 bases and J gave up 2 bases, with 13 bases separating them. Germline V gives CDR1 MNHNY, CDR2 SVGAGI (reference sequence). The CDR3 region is CASSFGGSLTDTQYF. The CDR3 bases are TGTGCCAGCAGTTTCGGCGGGTCCCTCACAGATACGCAGTATTTT.